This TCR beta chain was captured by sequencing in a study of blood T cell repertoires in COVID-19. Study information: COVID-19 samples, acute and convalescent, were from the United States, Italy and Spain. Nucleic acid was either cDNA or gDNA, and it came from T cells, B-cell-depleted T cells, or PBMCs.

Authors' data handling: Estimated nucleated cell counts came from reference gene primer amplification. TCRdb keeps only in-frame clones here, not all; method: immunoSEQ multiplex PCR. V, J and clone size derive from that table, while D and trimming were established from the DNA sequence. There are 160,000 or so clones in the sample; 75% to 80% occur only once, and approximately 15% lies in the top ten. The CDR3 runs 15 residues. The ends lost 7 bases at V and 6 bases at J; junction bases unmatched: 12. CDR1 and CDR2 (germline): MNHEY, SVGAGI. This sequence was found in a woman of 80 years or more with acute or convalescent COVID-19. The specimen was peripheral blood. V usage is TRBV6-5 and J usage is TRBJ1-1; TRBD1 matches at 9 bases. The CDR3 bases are TGTGCCAGCACAACCGGGACAGGGATGAGTGCTGAAGCTTTCTTT. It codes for CASTTGTGMSAEAFF.